A selection of T cell receptor beta chains follows, all from one sample in a study of T cells in Graves' hyperthyroidism and ophthalmopathy. Each CDR3 protein gets one entry after TCRdb re-called the multiplex PCR reads with MiXCR. The sample has 700,000 to 850,000 distinct CDR3 sequences, about a third seen once. What was sequenced was blood. The receptors were sampled from a woman aged 40 to 50 with Graves' hyperthyroidism. Each CDR3 is given with its conserved first and last residue. D genes are given only for firm matches. Size values are once, few and many counts, or a class for expanded clones, and some rows have none.

CDR3 length: 13; V gene: TRBV29-1; D gene: TRBD1; J gene: TRBJ1-5; clone size: few; CDR3 DNA: TGCAGCGTTGGAAGGGGGCCGGGCCAGCCCCAGCATTTT; CDR3 protein: CSVGRGPGQPQHF
CDR3 length: 13; V gene: TRBV2; D gene: -; J gene: TRBJ1-1; clone size: few; CDR3 DNA: TGTGCCAGCAGTGTGTGGGAGTGGAGTGAAGCTTTCTTT; CDR3 protein: CASSVWEWSEAFF
CDR3 length: 12; V gene: TRBV20-1; D gene: -; J gene: TRBJ1-5; clone size: few; CDR3 DNA: TGCAGTGCTAGAGACGGAGATCAGCCCCAGCATTTT; CDR3 protein: CSARDGDQPQHF
CDR3 length: 15; V gene: TRBV20-1; D gene: TRBD1; J gene: TRBJ1-6; clone size: many; CDR3 DNA: TGCAGTGCGCAGGGGGGGTGGTCCTATAATTCACCCCTCCACTTT; CDR3 protein: CSAQGGWSYNSPLHF
CDR3 length: 12; V gene: TRBV9; D gene: -; J gene: TRBJ2-5; clone size: many; CDR3 DNA: TGTGCCAGCAGCGTATTATGGGAGACCCAGTACTTC; CDR3 protein: CASSVLWETQYF
CDR3 length: 14; V gene: TRBV29-1; D gene: TRBD1; J gene: TRBJ2-5; clone size: -; CDR3 DNA: TGCAGCTCTGGGACAGGGAATCCCCAAGAGACCCAGTACTTC; CDR3 protein: CSSGTGNPQETQYF
CDR3 length: 13; V gene: TRBV9; D gene: -; J gene: TRBJ1-1; clone size: -; CDR3 DNA: TGTGCCAGCAGCGTAAGAGGCAGCACTGAAGCTTTCTTT; CDR3 protein: CASSVRGSTEAFF
CDR3 length: 13; V gene: TRBV29-1; D gene: TRBD1; J gene: TRBJ1-1; clone size: many; CDR3 DNA: TGCAGCGCATCGGGACAGCGGAACACTGAAGCTTTCTTT; CDR3 protein: CSASGQRNTEAFF
CDR3 length: 13; V gene: TRBV7-9; D gene: -; J gene: TRBJ1-1; clone size: many; CDR3 DNA: TGTGCCAGCAGCTTACAAAGGGAAACTGAAGCTTTCTTT; CDR3 protein: CASSLQRETEAFF
CDR3 length: 15; V gene: TRBV10-3; D gene: TRBD1; J gene: TRBJ2-1; clone size: -; CDR3 DNA: TGTGCCATCAGTGAGGGGACAGCCTCCTACAATGAGCAGTTCTTC; CDR3 protein: CAISEGTASYNEQFF
CDR3 length: 15; V gene: TRBV9; D gene: TRBD1; J gene: TRBJ1-1; clone size: -; CDR3 DNA: TGTGCCAGCAGCCGGACAGGGTATATGAACACTGAAGCTTTCTTT; CDR3 protein: CASSRTGYMNTEAFF
CDR3 length: 13; V gene: TRBV24-1; D gene: TRBD2; J gene: TRBJ2-1; clone size: -; CDR3 DNA: TGTGCCACCAGTTCTAGCGGGGAAAATGAGCAGTTCTTC; CDR3 protein: CATSSSGENEQFF
CDR3 length: 15; V gene: TRBV24-1; D gene: -; J gene: TRBJ2-2; clone size: many; CDR3 DNA: TGTGCCACCAGACCGCGGACAGCGAACACCGGGGAGCTGTTTTTT; CDR3 protein: CATRPRTANTGELFF
CDR3 length: 15; V gene: TRBV20-1; D gene: TRBD2; J gene: TRBJ2-5; clone size: -; CDR3 DNA: TGCAGTGCTATGGGGCTAGCGGGGACGCCCTCGACCCAGTACTTC; CDR3 protein: CSAMGLAGTPSTQYF
CDR3 length: 11; V gene: TRBV15; D gene: -; J gene: TRBJ2-7; clone size: -; CDR3 DNA: TGTGCCACCAGCAGCGGGGACCATCAGTACTTC; CDR3 protein: CATSSGDHQYF
CDR3 length: 17; V gene: TRBV9; D gene: -; J gene: TRBJ1-1; clone size: -; CDR3 DNA: TGTGCCAGCAGTGCTAGAGATCCGGGGGGCCCGAACACTGAAGCTTTCTTT; CDR3 protein: CASSARDPGGPNTEAFF
CDR3 length: 17; V gene: TRBV2; D gene: TRBD1; J gene: TRBJ1-3; clone size: -; CDR3 DNA: TGTGCCAGCAGTGCTCGCGGACAGGGGAGCACTGGAAACACCATATATTTT; CDR3 protein: CASSARGQGSTGNTIYF
CDR3 length: 16; V gene: TRBV19; D gene: TRBD1; J gene: TRBJ2-5; clone size: few; CDR3 DNA: TGTGCCAGTAGTATGGTCCCGGGACAGGGCCAAGAGACCCAGTACTTC; CDR3 protein: CASSMVPGQGQETQYF
CDR3 length: 14; V gene: TRBV19; D gene: -; J gene: TRBJ1-6; clone size: -; CDR3 DNA: TGTGCCAGTAGTACTGGGAGGAGCAATTCACCCCTCCACTTT; CDR3 protein: CASSTGRSNSPLHF
CDR3 length: 14; V gene: TRBV11-1; D gene: TRBD1; J gene: TRBJ1-5; clone size: -; CDR3 DNA: TGTGCCGGCAGCACGACAGGGGGCAATCAGCCCCAGCATTTT; CDR3 protein: CAGSTTGGNQPQHF
CDR3 length: 14; V gene: TRBV7-3; D gene: -; J gene: TRBJ1-4; clone size: -; CDR3 DNA: TGTGCCAGCAGCCCTAGCGGGGGGCGTGAAAAACTGTTTTTT; CDR3 protein: CASSPSGGREKLFF
CDR3 length: 14; V gene: TRBV6-5; D gene: TRBD2; J gene: TRBJ2-5; clone size: few; CDR3 DNA: TGTGCCAGCAGCCTCGGGAGGAACGGAGAGACCCAGTACTTC; CDR3 protein: CASSLGRNGETQYF
CDR3 length: 13; V gene: TRBV19; D gene: TRBD1; J gene: TRBJ1-4; clone size: -; CDR3 DNA: TGTGCCAGTACGGACAGGGAGGGTGAAAAACTGTTTTTT; CDR3 protein: CASTDREGEKLFF
CDR3 length: 16; V gene: TRBV7-2; D gene: TRBD1; J gene: TRBJ1-6; clone size: many; CDR3 DNA: TGTGCCAGCAGCTTAGGCTACAGGGGGGGGAATTCACCCCTCCACTTT; CDR3 protein: CASSLGYRGGNSPLHF
CDR3 length: 14; V gene: TRBV7-9; D gene: -; J gene: TRBJ1-6; clone size: many; CDR3 DNA: TGTGCCAGCAGTCAGGGAGGGGAGGGTTCACCCCTCCACTTT; CDR3 protein: CASSQGGEGSPLHF
CDR3 length: 14; V gene: TRBV6-5; D gene: TRBD1; J gene: TRBJ2-2; clone size: -; CDR3 DNA: TGTGCCATCACCCGACAGGGGAACACCGGGGAGCTGTTTTTT; CDR3 protein: CAITRQGNTGELFF
CDR3 length: 16; V gene: TRBV3-1; D gene: TRBD2; J gene: TRBJ2-5; clone size: -; CDR3 DNA: TGTGCCAGCAGCCACGACCCGGGGGGGTTAGCGGAGACCCAGTACTTC; CDR3 protein: CASSHDPGGLAETQYF
CDR3 length: 16; V gene: TRBV7-3; D gene: TRBD1; J gene: TRBJ2-5; clone size: -; CDR3 DNA: TGTGCCAGCAGCTTCGACGGACAGGGCCGGCACGAGACCCAGTACTTC; CDR3 protein: CASSFDGQGRHETQYF
CDR3 length: 15; V gene: TRBV20-1; D gene: TRBD2; J gene: TRBJ2-7; clone size: once; CDR3 DNA: TGCAGTGCTAGGCCGGGACTAGCGGCTGCCTACGAGCAGTACTTC; CDR3 protein: CSARPGLAAAYEQYF
CDR3 length: 16; V gene: TRBV5-4; D gene: TRBD1; J gene: TRBJ1-1; clone size: -; CDR3 DNA: TGTGCCAGCAGCGGACCGCTCGGACAGGGAAAACTTGAAGCTTTCTTT; CDR3 protein: CASSGPLGQGKLEAFF
CDR3 length: 14; V gene: TRBV19; D gene: -; J gene: TRBJ1-2; clone size: -; CDR3 DNA: TGTGCCAGTAGTATGTCGGGACCAAACGGAGGCTACACCTTC; CDR3 protein: CASSMSGPNGGYTF
CDR3 length: 16; V gene: TRBV19; D gene: TRBD2; J gene: TRBJ2-2; clone size: few; CDR3 DNA: TGTGCCAGTCGTAACCCAGCGGGAGGTATCACCGGGGAGCTGTTTTTT; CDR3 protein: CASRNPAGGITGELFF
CDR3 length: 15; V gene: TRBV7-2; D gene: -; J gene: TRBJ2-2; clone size: many; CDR3 DNA: TGTGCCAGCAGCCAAGCCGGGACTCTTAAGGGGGAGCTGTTTTTT; CDR3 protein: CASSQAGTLKGELFF
CDR3 length: 15; V gene: TRBV27; D gene: -; J gene: TRBJ2-6; clone size: -; CDR3 DNA: TGTGCCAGCATGGGGCGAGCCTCTGGGGCCAACGTCCTGACTTTC; CDR3 protein: CASMGRASGANVLTF
CDR3 length: 14; V gene: TRBV7-9; D gene: -; J gene: TRBJ1-6; clone size: -; CDR3 DNA: TGTGCCAGCAGCTTAGTAACGGGGGATTCACCCCTCCACTTT; CDR3 protein: CASSLVTGDSPLHF
CDR3 length: 14; V gene: TRBV6-6; D gene: -; J gene: TRBJ1-2; clone size: many; CDR3 DNA: TGTGCCAGCAGTTACGAAGGGGGTGTAGGTGGCTACACCTTC; CDR3 protein: CASSYEGGVGGYTF
CDR3 length: 14; V gene: TRBV7-8; D gene: -; J gene: TRBJ2-5; clone size: -; CDR3 DNA: TGTGCCAGCAGCCGTGACAGCCACCAAGAGACCCAGTACTTC; CDR3 protein: CASSRDSHQETQYF
CDR3 length: 14; V gene: TRBV2; D gene: -; J gene: TRBJ2-5; clone size: many; CDR3 DNA: TGTGCCAGCCGGTACGGGGTAGGGCGAGAGACCCAGTACTTC; CDR3 protein: CASRYGVGRETQYF
CDR3 length: 15; V gene: TRBV10-3; D gene: -; J gene: TRBJ2-2; clone size: few; CDR3 DNA: TGTGCCAGCAGTTTAGGGTTTGCAGATCCCGGGGAGCTGTTTTTT; CDR3 protein: CASSLGFADPGELFF
CDR3 length: 14; V gene: TRBV6-1; D gene: TRBD1; J gene: TRBJ2-2; clone size: -; CDR3 DNA: TGTGCCAGCAGCGGGTGGGACAGGGACGGGGAGCTGTTTTTT; CDR3 protein: CASSGWDRDGELFF
CDR3 length: 16; V gene: TRBV11-2; D gene: TRBD2; J gene: TRBJ2-3; clone size: -; CDR3 DNA: TGTGCCAGCAGCTTAGTTAGCGGGAGCACAACAGATACGCAGTATTTT; CDR3 protein: CASSLVSGSTTDTQYF
CDR3 length: 18; V gene: TRBV12-3/TRBV12-4; D gene: -; J gene: TRBJ1-6; clone size: few; CDR3 DNA: TGTGCCAGCAGCTTGTCTCTCGACACTCTCTTGGCCTATTCACCCCTCCACTTT; CDR3 protein: CASSLSLDTLLAYSPLHF
CDR3 length: 16; V gene: TRBV10-3; D gene: -; J gene: TRBJ2-6; clone size: -; CDR3 DNA: TGTGCCATCAGTGACAGGACCCAATCTGGGGCCAACGTCCTGACTTTC; CDR3 protein: CAISDRTQSGANVLTF
CDR3 length: 17; V gene: TRBV2; D gene: -; J gene: TRBJ1-1; clone size: -; CDR3 DNA: TGTGCCGGCAGTTGGTCGCAGGCATCCGACATGAACACTGAAGCTTTCTTT; CDR3 protein: CAGSWSQASDMNTEAFF
CDR3 length: 15; V gene: TRBV7-2; D gene: TRBD2; J gene: TRBJ2-1; clone size: -; CDR3 DNA: TGTGCCAGCAGGTCCGGGGGACTAGCGTACAATGAGCAGTTCTTC; CDR3 protein: CASRSGGLAYNEQFF
CDR3 length: 15; V gene: TRBV28; D gene: -; J gene: TRBJ1-1; clone size: -; CDR3 DNA: TGTGCCAGCAGTTTGGGCGGTGGCGGGAAATCTGAAGCTTTCTTT; CDR3 protein: CASSLGGGGKSEAFF
CDR3 length: 16; V gene: TRBV4-1; D gene: TRBD2; J gene: TRBJ2-7; clone size: -; CDR3 DNA: TGCGCCAGCAGCCAAGAGGGGACTAGCGGCTCCTACGAGCAGTACTTC; CDR3 protein: CASSQEGTSGSYEQYF
CDR3 length: 16; V gene: TRBV4-3; D gene: TRBD1; J gene: TRBJ2-7; clone size: -; CDR3 DNA: TGCGCCAGCAGCCAAGATTTGATGACAGGGGGCTACGAGCAGTACTTC; CDR3 protein: CASSQDLMTGGYEQYF
CDR3 length: 15; V gene: TRBV10-3; D gene: -; J gene: TRBJ2-7; clone size: few; CDR3 DNA: TGTGCCAGCAGTGAAATGCCGGGACTGATCTACGAGCAGTACTTC; CDR3 protein: CASSEMPGLIYEQYF
CDR3 length: 14; V gene: TRBV25-1; D gene: -; J gene: TRBJ1-1; clone size: -; CDR3 DNA: TGTGCCAGCAGCGTTGGTTGGGGGAACACTGAAGCTTTCTTT; CDR3 protein: CASSVGWGNTEAFF
CDR3 length: 10; V gene: TRBV29-1; D gene: TRBD1; J gene: TRBJ1-2; clone size: -; CDR3 DNA: TGCAGCGCCCGACAGGGTGGCTACACCTTC; CDR3 protein: CSARQGGYTF
CDR3 length: 15; V gene: TRBV19; D gene: -; J gene: TRBJ1-5; clone size: many; CDR3 DNA: TGTGCCAGTAGTATGGGCGGGGGTAGCAATCAGCCCCAGCATTTT; CDR3 protein: CASSMGGGSNQPQHF
CDR3 length: 12; V gene: TRBV7-2; D gene: -; J gene: TRBJ2-5; clone size: many; CDR3 DNA: TGTGCCAGCAGCTTTTCTCAAGGGACCCAGTACTTC; CDR3 protein: CASSFSQGTQYF
CDR3 length: 14; V gene: TRBV19; D gene: -; J gene: TRBJ2-5; clone size: many; CDR3 DNA: TGTGCCAGTAGTCCAATCGACAGAGAAGAGACCCAGTACTTC; CDR3 protein: CASSPIDREETQYF
CDR3 length: 13; V gene: TRBV6-1; D gene: TRBD1; J gene: TRBJ2-7; clone size: -; CDR3 DNA: TGTGCCAGCAGCTCCCTGGACAGGCCCGAGCAGTACTTC; CDR3 protein: CASSSLDRPEQYF